Given below is one T cell receptor beta chain in context. Its antigen specificity is not known. There are no base qualities to consult, and no much larger clone falls within one base. The sample originates from a study of OX40 agonist ivuxolimab in advanced cancers. Regarding the study in general: Ivuxolimab, which targeted the costimulatory receptor OX40 (CD134), was an agonistic, fully human IgG2 monoclonal antibody. Intravenous ivuxolimab was administered to patients every 2 weeks at six dose levels: 0.01, 0.1, 0.3, 1.5, 3 and 10 mg/kg. Partial responses occurred in three dose-escalation patients, of whom one had hepatocellular carcinoma and two had cutaneous melanoma. The monotherapy dose-escalation portion (N of about 50 patients) of the phase I ivuxolimab trial is reported in the paper. In the dose-escalation cohort, 65% to 90% of patients were male, and the mean age was around 60 years, with a range of roughly 23 to 85. Peripheral TCRbeta sequencing was intended to test whether TCR sequence diversity was altered and clonal T-cell expansion was caused by ivuxolimab. Of the roughly 51 patients in dose escalation, about 19 had hepatocellular carcinoma, around 15 had melanoma, 9 had renal cell carcinoma and 9 had head and neck cancer. Patients were allowed to have had prior anti-PD-1, anti-PD-L1 or anti-CTLA-4 therapy, and roughly two fifths of the dose-escalation patients had been treated with checkpoint inhibitors.

V loses 5 bases, J loses 4 bases, and the germline ends lie 20 bases apart. The CDR3 starts with the cysteine, ends with the phenylalanine, and has 17 residues. Of all the DNA, just the CDR3 is kept, 51 bases in frame from base 1. The germline V gene sets CDR1 to SGHTA and CDR2 to FQGNSA. Patients with a history of autoimmune disease or receiving systemic immunosuppression were excluded from the trial. Peripheral blood for TCR sequencing was collected from all dose cohorts at baseline, on cycle 4 day 1, and on cycle 7 day 1. The samples were drawn from a first-in-human, open-label, multicenter phase I dose-escalation trial of ivuxolimab. Adults with locally advanced or metastatic melanoma, renal cell carcinoma, hepatocellular carcinoma or head and neck squamous cell carcinoma were enrolled in the trial. Before TCR sequencing, CD4+ T cells and CD8+ T cells were sorted from peripheral blood as separate populations.

Study-wide conclusions, independent of this receptor: Low levels of normalized T-cell clonal expansion were also seen in some patients who did not respond. In the 0.1-3.0 mg/kg groups, partial responders had among the lowest normalized peripheral clonal expansion, particularly in CD8+ T cells. The antigen specificity of the clonally expanded peripheral T cells was not determined. Clonal expansion of both CD4+ and CD8+ blood T cells was observed from baseline to week 6 at doses 0.1 to 3.0 mg/kg. After ivuxolimab, more expanded clones were found on average in CD8+ T cells than in CD4+ T cells.

To sequence the TCRbeta CDR3 region, genomic DNA was isolated from the sorted cells. The immunoSEQ Assay was used to sequence the TCRbeta CDR3 regions. TCRdb took over this immuneACCESS table, retaining in-frame rearrangements with V and J assigned. Such tables are incomplete; in checked studies, under half of the missing clones stem from an unresolved V gene, and the remainder is unexplained. A total of some 44,000 clones appear in this sample, 80% to 90% of them only once. The ten top clones hold about 4.5% of the sample. The material sequenced was CD4+ or CD8+ T cells sorted from blood, taken in a trial of the OX40 agonist ivuxolimab. The TCR originated in an adult with an advanced solid tumor such as melanoma, head and neck, liver or kidney cancer. The chain employs TRBV7-2 and TRBJ2-2, and TRBD2 may be the D gene, going by 7 matching bases. DNA sequence: TGTGCCAGCAGCCAAGGTGGGGGGGGCCGTGGCACCGGGGAGCTGTTTTTT. The encoded protein is CASSQGGGGRGTGELFF.